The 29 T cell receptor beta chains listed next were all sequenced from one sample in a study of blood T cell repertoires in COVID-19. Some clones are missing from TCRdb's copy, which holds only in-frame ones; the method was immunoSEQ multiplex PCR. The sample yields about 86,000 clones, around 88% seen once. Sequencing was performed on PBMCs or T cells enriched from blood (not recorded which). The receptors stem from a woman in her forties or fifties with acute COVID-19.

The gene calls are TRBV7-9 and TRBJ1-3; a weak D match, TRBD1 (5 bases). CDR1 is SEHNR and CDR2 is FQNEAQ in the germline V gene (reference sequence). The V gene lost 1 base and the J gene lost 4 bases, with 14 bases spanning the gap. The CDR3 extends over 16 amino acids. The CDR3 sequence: CASSLGRTGAGNTIYF. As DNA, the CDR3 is TGTGCCAGCAGCTTAGGCCGTACAGGCGCAGGAAACACCATATATTTT.

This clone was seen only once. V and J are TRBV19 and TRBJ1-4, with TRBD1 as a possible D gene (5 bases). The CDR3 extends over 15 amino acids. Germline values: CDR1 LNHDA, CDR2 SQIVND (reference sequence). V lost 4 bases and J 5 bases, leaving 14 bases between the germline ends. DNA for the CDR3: TGTGCCAGTAGTAGGAAAGACAGCCGGAATGAAAAACTGTTTTTT. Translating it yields CASSRKDSRNEKLFF.

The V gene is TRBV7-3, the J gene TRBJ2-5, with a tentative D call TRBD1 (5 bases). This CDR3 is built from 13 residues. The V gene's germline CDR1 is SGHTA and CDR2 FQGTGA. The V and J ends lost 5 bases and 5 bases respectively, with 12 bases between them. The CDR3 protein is CASSAQGRETQYF. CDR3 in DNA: TGTGCCAGCAGCGCCCAGGGCAGGGAGACCCAGTACTTC. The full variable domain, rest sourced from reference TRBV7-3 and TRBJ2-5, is GAGVSQTPSNKVTEKGKYVELRCDPISGHTALYWYRQSLGQGPEFLIYFQGTGAADDSGLPNDRFFAVRPEGSVSTLKIQRTERGDSAVYLCASSAQGRETQYFGPGTRLLVL.

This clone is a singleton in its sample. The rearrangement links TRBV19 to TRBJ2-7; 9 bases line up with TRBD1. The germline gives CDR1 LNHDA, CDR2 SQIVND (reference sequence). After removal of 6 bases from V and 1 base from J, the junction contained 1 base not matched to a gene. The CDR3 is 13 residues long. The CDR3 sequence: CASSGTGSYEQYF. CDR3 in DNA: TGTGCCAGTAGCGGGACAGGGTCCTACGAGCAGTACTTC.

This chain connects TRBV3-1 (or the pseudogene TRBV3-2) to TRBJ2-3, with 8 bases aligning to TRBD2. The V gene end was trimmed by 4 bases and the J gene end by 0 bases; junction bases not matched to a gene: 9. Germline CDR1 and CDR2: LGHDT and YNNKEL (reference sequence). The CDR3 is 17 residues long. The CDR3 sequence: CASSRLGLASSTDTQYF. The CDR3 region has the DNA TGTGCCAGCAGCCGATTAGGACTAGCAAGTAGCACAGATACGCAGTATTTT.

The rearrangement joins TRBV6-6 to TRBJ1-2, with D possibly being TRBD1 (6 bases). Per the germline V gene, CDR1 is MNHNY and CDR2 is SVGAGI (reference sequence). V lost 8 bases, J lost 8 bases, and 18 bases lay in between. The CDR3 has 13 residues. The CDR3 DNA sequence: TGTGCCAGCGATCAGGGGCTTTTAACGGGCTACACCTTC. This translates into CASDQGLLTGYTF.

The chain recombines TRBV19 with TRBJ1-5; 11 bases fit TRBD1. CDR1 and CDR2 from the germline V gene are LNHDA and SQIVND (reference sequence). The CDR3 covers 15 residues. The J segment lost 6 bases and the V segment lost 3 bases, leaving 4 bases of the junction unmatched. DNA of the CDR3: TGTGCCAGTAGTATTTTCGGGACAGGGGGTCAGCCCCAGCATTTT. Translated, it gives CASSIFGTGGQPQHF.

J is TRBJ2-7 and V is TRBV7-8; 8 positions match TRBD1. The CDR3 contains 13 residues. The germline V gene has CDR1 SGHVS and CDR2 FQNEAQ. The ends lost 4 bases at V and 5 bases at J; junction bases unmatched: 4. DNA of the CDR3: TGTGCCAGCAGCTCAGACAGGGGCAACGAGCAGTACTTC. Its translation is CASSSDRGNEQYF.

CDR3 in DNA: TGTGCCAGCAGCGTAAGGGGGCATGGCACTGAAGCTTTCTTT. Protein sequence: CASSVRGHGTEAFF. The chain uses TRBV7-2 and TRBJ1-1, with TRBD1 identical over 7 bases. The V and J ends lost 5 bases and 4 bases, in that order; junction bases with no gene match: 7. The germline CDR1 and CDR2 sequences are SGHTA and FQGNSA. The CDR3 loop spans 14 amino acids.

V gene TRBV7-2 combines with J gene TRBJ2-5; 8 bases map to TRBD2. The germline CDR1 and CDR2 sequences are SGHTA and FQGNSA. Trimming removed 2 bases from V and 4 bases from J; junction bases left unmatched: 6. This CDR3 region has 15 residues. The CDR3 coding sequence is TGTGCCAGCAGCTTATGGAGCCTAGCGGGAGAGACCCAGTACTTC. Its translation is CASSLWSLAGETQYF.

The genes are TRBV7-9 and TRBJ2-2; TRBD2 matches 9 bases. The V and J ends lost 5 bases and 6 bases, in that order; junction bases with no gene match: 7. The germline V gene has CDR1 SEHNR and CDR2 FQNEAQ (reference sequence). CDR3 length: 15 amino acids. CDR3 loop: CASSPLAGIAGELFF. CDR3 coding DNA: TGTGCCAGCAGCCCCCTAGCGGGAATAGCCGGGGAGCTGTTTTTT.

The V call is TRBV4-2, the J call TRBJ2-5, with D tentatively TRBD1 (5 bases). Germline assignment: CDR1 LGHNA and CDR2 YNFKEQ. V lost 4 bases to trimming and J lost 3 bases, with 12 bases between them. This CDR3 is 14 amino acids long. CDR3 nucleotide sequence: TGTGCCAGCAGCCGGGGCAGGGTGGAAGAGACCCAGTACTTC. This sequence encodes CASSRGRVEETQYF.

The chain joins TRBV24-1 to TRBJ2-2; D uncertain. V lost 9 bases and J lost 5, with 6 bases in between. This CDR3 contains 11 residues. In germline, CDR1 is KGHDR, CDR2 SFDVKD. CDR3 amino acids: CATGSTGELFF. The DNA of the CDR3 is TGTGCCACCGGCAGTACCGGGGAGCTGTTTTTT.

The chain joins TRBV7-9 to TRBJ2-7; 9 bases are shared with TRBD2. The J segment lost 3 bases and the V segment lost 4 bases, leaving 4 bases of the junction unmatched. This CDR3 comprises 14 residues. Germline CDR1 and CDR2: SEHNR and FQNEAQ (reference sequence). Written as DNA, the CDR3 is TGTGCCAGCAGCTCTCTGACTAGCGGCTACGAGCAGTACTTC. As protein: CASSSLTSGYEQYF.

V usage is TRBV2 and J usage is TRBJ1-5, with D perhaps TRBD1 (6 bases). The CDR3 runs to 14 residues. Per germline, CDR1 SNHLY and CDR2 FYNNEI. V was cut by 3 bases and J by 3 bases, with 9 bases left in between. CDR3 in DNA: TGTGCCAGCAGTGATTCAGGGGCCAATCAGCCCCAGCATTTT. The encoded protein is CASSDSGANQPQHF.

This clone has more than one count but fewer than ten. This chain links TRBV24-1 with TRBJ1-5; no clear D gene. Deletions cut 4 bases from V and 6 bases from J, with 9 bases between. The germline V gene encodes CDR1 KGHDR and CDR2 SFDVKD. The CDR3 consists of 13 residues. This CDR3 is CATSEDGVQPQHF. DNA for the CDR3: TGTGCCACCAGTGAGGACGGGGTTCAGCCCCAGCATTTT.

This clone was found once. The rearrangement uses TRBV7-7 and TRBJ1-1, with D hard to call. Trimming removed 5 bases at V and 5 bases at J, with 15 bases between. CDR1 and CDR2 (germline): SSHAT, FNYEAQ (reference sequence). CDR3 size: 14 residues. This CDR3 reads CASSPIETGTEAFF. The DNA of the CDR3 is TGTGCCAGCAGCCCAATTGAGACCGGGACTGAAGCTTTCTTT.

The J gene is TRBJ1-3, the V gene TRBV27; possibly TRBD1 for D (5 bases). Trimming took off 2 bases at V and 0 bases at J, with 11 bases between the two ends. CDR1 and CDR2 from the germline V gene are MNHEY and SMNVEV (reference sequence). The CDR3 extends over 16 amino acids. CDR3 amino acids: CASSLQPGLSGNTIYF. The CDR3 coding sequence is TGTGCCAGCAGTTTACAACCAGGGCTCTCTGGAAACACCATATATTTT.

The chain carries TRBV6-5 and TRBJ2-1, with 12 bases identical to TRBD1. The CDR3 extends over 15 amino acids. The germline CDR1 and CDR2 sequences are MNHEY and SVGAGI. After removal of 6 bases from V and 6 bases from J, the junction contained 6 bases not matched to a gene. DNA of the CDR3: TGTGCCAGCAGCCGGGGACAGGGGGCATCCAATGAGCAGTTCTTC. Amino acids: CASSRGQGASNEQFF.

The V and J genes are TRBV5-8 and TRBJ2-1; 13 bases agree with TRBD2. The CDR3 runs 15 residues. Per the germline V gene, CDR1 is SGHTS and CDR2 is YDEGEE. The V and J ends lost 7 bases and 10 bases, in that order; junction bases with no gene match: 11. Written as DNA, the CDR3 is TGTGCCAGCGGGCAGGGACTAGCGGGATTCTGGGAGCAGTTCTTC. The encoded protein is CASGQGLAGFWEQFF.

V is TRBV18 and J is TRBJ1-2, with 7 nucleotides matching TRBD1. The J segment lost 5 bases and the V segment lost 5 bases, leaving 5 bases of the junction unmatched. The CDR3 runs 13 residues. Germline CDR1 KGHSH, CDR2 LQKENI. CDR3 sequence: CASSGTESYGYTF. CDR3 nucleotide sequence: TGTGCCAGCTCAGGGACAGAGTCTTATGGCTACACCTTC.

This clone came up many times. The CDR3 DNA is TGCGCCAGCAGCCTCGACAGGGTTACTGAAGCTTTCTTT. Its translation is CASSLDRVTEAFF. The chain combines TRBV5-1 with TRBJ1-1, with 7 bases that match TRBD1. There are 13 residues in the CDR3. Per germline, CDR1 SGHRS and CDR2 YFSETQ. The V gene end was trimmed by 4 bases and the J gene end by 5 bases; junction bases not matched to a gene: 5. Drawing the rest from reference TRBV5-1 and TRBJ1-1, the complete variable domain is KAGVTQTPRYLIKTRGQQVTLSCSPISGHRSVSWYQQTPGQGLQFLFEYFSETQRNKGNFPGRFSGRQFSNSRSEMNVSTLELGDSALYLCASSLDRVTEAFFGQGTRLTVV.

The CDR3 sequence is CASSPGLAVFTDTQYF. Written as DNA, the CDR3 is TGTGCCAGCAGCCCTGGACTAGCGGTCTTCACAGATACGCAGTATTTT. This chain joins TRBV9 and TRBJ2-3, with 10 bases aligning to TRBD2. V shed 4 bases, J shed 2 bases, and the junction held 7 bases outside the gene matches. There are 16 residues in the CDR3. Germline values: CDR1 SGDLS, CDR2 YYNGEE. Filled out from reference TRBV9 and TRBJ2-3, the complete variable domain reads DSGVTQTPKHLITATGQRVTLRCSPRSGDLSVYWYQQSLDQGLQFLIQYYNGEERAKGNILERFSAQQFPDLHSELNLSSLELGDSALYFCASSPGLAVFTDTQYFGPGTRLTVL.

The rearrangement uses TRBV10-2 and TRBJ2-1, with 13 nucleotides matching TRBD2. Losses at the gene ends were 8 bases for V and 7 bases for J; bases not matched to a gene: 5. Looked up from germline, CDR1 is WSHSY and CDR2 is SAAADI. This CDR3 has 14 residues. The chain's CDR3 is CASELAGGPNEQFF. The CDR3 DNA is TGCGCCAGCGAACTAGCGGGAGGGCCAAATGAGCAGTTCTTC.

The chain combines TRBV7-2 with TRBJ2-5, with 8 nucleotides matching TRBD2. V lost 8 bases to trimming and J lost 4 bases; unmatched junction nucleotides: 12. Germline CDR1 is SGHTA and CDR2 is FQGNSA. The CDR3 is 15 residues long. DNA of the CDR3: TGTGCCAGCGCAAGCACTAGCGGTCCAAGAGAGACCCAGTACTTC. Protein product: CASASTSGPRETQYF.

For the CDR3, the DNA is TGTGCCAGCAGTCTCTTCTGGCGGGAGATTGACAATGAGCAGTTCTTC. Translating it yields CASSLFWREIDNEQFF. The V gene is TRBV27, the J gene TRBJ2-1; TRBD2 agrees at 7 bases. CDR1 is MNHEY and CDR2 is SMNVEV in the germline V gene (reference sequence). The J segment lost 5 bases and the V segment lost 5 bases, leaving 12 bases of the junction unmatched. The CDR3 loop spans 16 amino acids.

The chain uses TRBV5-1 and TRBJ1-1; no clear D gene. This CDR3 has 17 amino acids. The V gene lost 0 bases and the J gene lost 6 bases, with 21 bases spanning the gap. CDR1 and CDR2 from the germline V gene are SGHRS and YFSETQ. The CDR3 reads CASSLGRGGGTCAEAFF. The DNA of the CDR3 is TGCGCCAGCAGCTTGGGACGTGGAGGCGGCACCTGCGCTGAAGCTTTCTTT.

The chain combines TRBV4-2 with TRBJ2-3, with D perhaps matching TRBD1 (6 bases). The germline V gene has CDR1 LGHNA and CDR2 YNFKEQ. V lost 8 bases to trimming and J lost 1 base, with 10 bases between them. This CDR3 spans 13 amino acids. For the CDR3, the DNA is TGTGCCAGCGAGGGGGAAGGCACAGATACGCAGTATTTT. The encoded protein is CASEGEGTDTQYF.

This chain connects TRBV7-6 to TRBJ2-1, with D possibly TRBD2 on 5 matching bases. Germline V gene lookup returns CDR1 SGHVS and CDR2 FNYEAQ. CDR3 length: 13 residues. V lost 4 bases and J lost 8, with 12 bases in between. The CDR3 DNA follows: TGTGCCAGCAGCTCATATCAAGCGGATGAGCAGTTCTTC. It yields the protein CASSSYQADEQFF.